Shown below are 25 T cell receptor beta chains from a single sample sequenced in a study of Ad26.COV2.S vaccination and SARS-CoV-2 variants. The treatment: around 19 received Ad26.COV2.S at low or high dose, single or two shots; about five received placebo; per-sample allocation not given. Samples were taken on day 63 after the first vaccine or placebo injection. Sequenced by immunoSEQ multiplex PCR; TCRdb stores in-frame clones only, minus some. The data hold fewer than 400,000 clones, with around 84% observed a single time. The source material was peripheral blood, sampled in a trial of Ad26.COV2.S vaccine versus placebo. These receptors came from a person aged 18 to 65 who received the Ad26.COV2.S COVID-19 vaccine or a placebo.

The V gene is TRBV27, the J gene TRBJ2-3; 12 nucleotides match TRBD2. This CDR3 is built from 16 residues. V was pared by 8 bases and J by 4 bases, with 10 bases of the junction left unmatched. Germline CDR1 MNHEY, CDR2 SMNVEV (reference sequence). For the CDR3, the DNA is TGTGCCAGCGGACATCTAGCGGGGGGGCGCCCAGATACGCAGTATTTT. It specifies CASGHLAGGRPDTQYF.

In regard to this clone: The junction differs from germline at one of its ends, possibly a read error. V is TRBV5-1 and J is TRBJ2-1; 9 positions match TRBD2. Germline V CDR1 and CDR2: SGHRS, YFSETQ. This CDR3 has 18 residues. In DNA form, the CDR3 reads TGCGCCCGCAGACCGGGCGGGGGGGCTTTTGGGTCCTACAATGAGCAGTTCTTC. Amino acids: CARRPGGGAFGSYNEQFF.

The gene calls are TRBV5-1 and TRBJ2-3; 10 nucleotides align to TRBD2. Per the germline V gene, CDR1 is SGHRS and CDR2 is YFSETQ. V shed 4 bases, J shed 0 bases, and the junction held 5 bases outside the gene matches. The CDR3 length is 16 residues. CDR3 sequence reads: CASSQGLAVSTDTQYF. The CDR3 nucleotides read TGCGCCAGCAGCCAAGGACTAGCGGTTAGCACAGATACGCAGTATTTT.

The rearrangement links TRBV5-6 to TRBJ1-6; D not resolved. This CDR3 has 14 residues. Germline values: CDR1 SGHDT, CDR2 YYEEEE. The V end was cut by 4 bases, the J end by 8 bases, with 13 bases between. CDR3: CASSLRGRDSPLHF. CDR3 nucleotide sequence: TGTGCCAGCAGCCTCCGAGGACGGGATTCACCCCTCCACTTT.

The rearrangement joins TRBV7-8 to TRBJ1-2; D is unclear. Trimming took off 5 bases at V and 3 bases at J, with 7 bases between the two ends. Germline V gene sequence: CDR1 SGHVS, CDR2 FQNEAQ. This CDR3 spans 12 amino acids. In DNA form, the CDR3 reads TGTGCCAGCAGCCCAAACGACTATGGCTACACCTTC. Residues: CASSPNDYGYTF.

The V and J genes are TRBV6-5 and TRBJ2-5, with D hard to call. V was pared by 7 bases and J by 5 bases, with 14 bases between. Germline loops: CDR1 MNHEY, CDR2 SVGAGI. The CDR3 consists of 13 residues. CDR3 sequence reads: CASTNGPWETQYF. CDR3 in DNA: TGTGCCAGCACCAACGGGCCATGGGAGACCCAGTACTTC.

The chain carries TRBV5-6 and TRBJ2-5; 9 bases map to TRBD1. J lost 6 bases, V lost 3 bases, and 9 bases had no gene match. The CDR3 totals 15 residues. Germline V gives CDR1 SGHDT, CDR2 YYEEEE. The CDR3 coding sequence is TGTGCCAGCAGCTCCCCCGGGACAGGGATGAAGACCCAGTACTTC. It translates to CASSSPGTGMKTQYF.

This clone was picked up one time. This chain joins TRBV7-8 and TRBJ2-3; D is unresolved. V lost 7 bases, J lost 4 bases, and 9 bases lay in between. The germline V gene encodes CDR1 SGHVS and CDR2 FQNEAQ. The CDR3 is 12 amino acids. The CDR3 reads CASKKGPDTQYF. For the CDR3, the DNA is TGTGCCAGCAAGAAAGGACCAGATACGCAGTATTTT.

The J gene is TRBJ1-1, the V gene TRBV6-2 or TRBV6-3; perhaps TRBD1 as D (5 bases). Germline loops: CDR1 MNHEY, CDR2 SVGEGT. The CDR3 is 17 residues long. V lost 8 bases and J lost 0, with 22 bases in between. The CDR3 protein is CASGRETTKGMNTEAFF. The CDR3 DNA reads as TGTGCCAGCGGCCGAGAAACAACCAAGGGGATGAACACTGAAGCTTTCTTT.

This rearrangement joins TRBV4-1 to TRBJ1-2, with D uncertain. Trimming stripped 2 bases from V and 0 bases from J, with 19 bases between. The CDR3 covers 18 residues. CDR1 is MGHRA, CDR2 YSYEKL, per germline. CDR3 loop: CASSQSGEGRFTNYGYTF. The CDR3 nucleotides read TGCGCCAGCAGCCAAAGCGGAGAAGGACGATTTACTAACTATGGCTACACCTTC.

This chain uses TRBV12-3 or TRBV12-4 with TRBJ1-2, with D uncertain. Trimming took off 7 bases at V and 6 bases at J, with 9 bases between the two ends. The CDR3 contains 11 residues. The CDR3 DNA is TGTGCCAGCACGGAGGGAGATGGCTACACCTTC. It yields the protein CASTEGDGYTF.

As regards this clone: The sample holds other DNA sequences that translate to the same CDR3. The rearrangement links TRBV12-3 or TRBV12-4 to TRBJ1-1, with D hard to call. There are 11 residues in the CDR3. Trimming stripped 1 base from V and 5 bases from J, with 2 bases between. CDR3 coding DNA: TGTGCCAGCAGTTTAGATACTGAAGCTTTCTTT. Protein: CASSLDTEAFF.

The chain combines TRBV11-2 with TRBJ2-7, with D perhaps assigned TRBD1 or TRBD2 (5 bases each). Per the germline V gene, CDR1 is SGHAT and CDR2 is FQNNGV. V was clipped by 0 bases and J by 6 bases, with 15 bases between them. The CDR3 sequence is 15 residues long. The CDR3 is CASSLERGALGEQYF. The DNA of the CDR3 is TGTGCCAGCAGCTTAGAGAGGGGAGCCCTCGGCGAGCAGTACTTC.

The chain links TRBV4-2 to TRBJ2-3; no firm D call. There are 15 residues in the CDR3. Germline CDR1 and CDR2: LGHNA and YNFKEQ. The V gene lost 2 bases and the J gene lost 4 bases, with 13 bases spanning the gap. The CDR3 DNA follows: TGTGCCAGCAGCCAATGGCTCCCCTCCCCAGATACGCAGTATTTT. The encoded protein is CASSQWLPSPDTQYF.

The chain couples TRBV19 to TRBJ1-2; possibly TRBD1 for D (5 bases). Germline loops: CDR1 LNHDA, CDR2 SQIVND (reference sequence). CDR3 length: 14 amino acids. Trimming left V 6 bases short and J 3 bases short, with 14 bases between. Here the CDR3 reads CASRFQGGDYGYTF. The CDR3 DNA reads as TGTGCCAGTAGGTTTCAGGGAGGTGACTATGGCTACACCTTC.

The chain combines TRBV5-4 with TRBJ1-1; no firm D call. Germline CDR1 and CDR2: SGHNT and YYREEE (reference sequence). This CDR3 has 14 amino acids. Deletions cut 1 base from V and 0 bases from J, with 7 bases between. In nucleotides, the CDR3 is TGTGCCAGCAGCTTGCGGAGTATGAACACTGAAGCTTTCTTT. Translation gives CASSLRSMNTEAFF. Full variable domain (outside the CDR3, taken from reference TRBV5-4 and TRBJ1-1): ETGVTQSPTHLIKTRGQQVTLRCSSQSGHNTVSWYQQALGQGPQFIFQYYREEENGRGNFPPRFSGLQFPNYSSELNVNALELDDSALYLCASSLRSMNTEAFFGQGTRLTVV.

The chain couples TRBV5-4 to TRBJ2-3; possible D gene TRBD2, 6 bases. The CDR3 length is 13 residues. Trimming cost V 4 bases and J 5 bases, with 11 bases left between them. Germline V gives CDR1 SGHNT, CDR2 YYREEE (reference sequence). The CDR3 DNA is TGTGCCAGCAGCCCCGTAGCGGAAGATACGCAGTATTTT. Translated: CASSPVAEDTQYF.

This clone has just one count. The chain uses TRBV15 and TRBJ2-3; 7 bases line up with TRBD2. The CDR3 runs 17 residues. CDR1 is LNHNV, CDR2 YYDKDF, per germline (reference sequence). Trimming at V came to 4 bases and at J to 2 bases, leaving 12 bases not matched to a gene. CDR3 loop: CATSTPGASGFTDTQYF. CDR3 sequence (DNA): TGTGCCACCAGCACCCCTGGGGCTAGCGGCTTCACAGATACGCAGTATTTT.

The rearrangement uses TRBV28 and TRBJ2-1; 12 bases map to TRBD1. The CDR3 extends over 17 amino acids. The V segment lost 1 base and the J segment 7 bases; nucleotides outside the gene matches: 8. CDR1 is MDHEN, CDR2 SYDVKM, per germline. The CDR3 DNA reads as TGTGCCAGCAGTTTATTCGTGGGACAGGGGGCGCGGAATGAGCAGTTCTTC. It yields the protein CASSLFVGQGARNEQFF.

The J gene is TRBJ2-1, the V gene TRBV21-1; the DNA was not used to check the table's D call, TRBD2. TRBV21-1 is a recognized pseudogene. The CDR3 contains 10 residues. The CDR3 nucleotides read TGTGCCAGCAGCAACGGGGAGCAGTTCTTC. Translating it yields CASSNGEQFF.

The chain couples TRBV5-1 to TRBJ2-5, with a possible D match to TRBD1 (5 bases). This CDR3 has 16 residues. V shed 3 bases and J shed 5 bases, with 20 bases lying between them. CDR1 is SGHRS, CDR2 YFSETQ, per germline. CDR3 nucleotides: TGCGCCAGCAGCTCGTCCCGTTTCAGGGAAGCGGAGACCCAGTACTTC. Residues: CASSSSRFREAETQYF.

The CDR3 loop reads CASSDSTSNTGELFF. The CDR3, as DNA: TGTGCCAGCAGTGACTCGACCTCTAACACCGGGGAGCTGTTTTTT. The chain employs TRBV6-4 and TRBJ2-2; no definite D call. The CDR3 runs 15 residues. Germline V lookup: CDR1 MRHNA, CDR2 SNTAGT. V dropped 0 bases and J dropped 2 bases, with 7 bases sitting between them.

The V gene is TRBV11-3, the J gene TRBJ1-1; D is unclear. V lost 0 bases, J lost 3 bases, and 5 bases lay in between. Germline V CDR1 and CDR2: SGHNT, YENEEA. CDR3 size: 13 residues. The CDR3 spells CASSLEGDTEAFF. The CDR3 coding sequence is TGTGCCAGCAGCTTAGAGGGAGACACTGAAGCTTTCTTT.

This chain connects TRBV5-1 to TRBJ2-7, with 11 bases that match TRBD1. J was trimmed by 2 bases and V by 2 bases; bases with no gene match: 6. CDR1 is SGHRS and CDR2 is YFSETQ in the germline V gene. The CDR3 has 16 amino acids. The DNA for the CDR3 is TGCGCCAGCAGCTTAGTCCCGGGACAGGGGGCCTACGAGCAGTACTTC. Encoded protein: CASSLVPGQGAYEQYF.

The chain has TRBV29-1 and TRBJ2-7; D might be TRBD1 (6 bases). The V gene lost 7 bases and the J gene lost 3 bases, with 22 bases spanning the gap. The CDR3 loop spans 15 amino acids. Per the germline V gene, CDR1 is SQVTM and CDR2 is ANQGSEA. CDR3 sequence: CSASHTGLKLYEQYF. The CDR3 nucleotides are TGCAGCGCCAGCCACACAGGGTTAAAACTCTACGAGCAGTACTTC.